Presented here are 24 T cell receptor beta chains from one specimen sequenced in a study of T cell changes during pregnancy in multiple sclerosis. Profiling relied on immunoSEQ multiplex PCR, and the TCRdb table lists in-frame clones only, not all of them. The data contain some 38,000 clones, 88% of them singletons. The sequencing here drew on CD8+ T cells from peripheral blood mononuclear cells, taken in the third trimester of pregnancy. All receptors come from a female donor with multiple sclerosis, enrolled in a pregnancy study.

This sequence joins TRBV6-5 and TRBJ2-3; D unclear. The CDR3 extends over 14 amino acids. The V end was cut by 2 bases, the J end by 0 bases, with 6 bases between. Germline CDR1 and CDR2: MNHEY and SVGAGI. CDR3 coding DNA: TGTGCCAGCAGTTACGTTAGTAGCACAGATACGCAGTATTTT. Translating it yields CASSYVSSTDTQYF.

This clone is medium-sized by share. The chain uses TRBV5-1 and TRBJ2-7; weak D call: TRBD1 (6 bases). Germline CDR1 and CDR2: SGHRS and YFSETQ. The germline V and J ends were trimmed by 0 bases and 1 base, with 8 bases remaining between them. This CDR3 spans 14 amino acids. CDR3 nucleotide sequence: TGCGCCAGCAGCTTGGTCGGACAGTCCTACGAGCAGTACTTC. It is translated as CASSLVGQSYEQYF.

This chain joins TRBV6-4 and TRBJ2-3; 9 nucleotides align to TRBD2. The ends lost 0 bases at V and 6 bases at J; junction bases unmatched: 10. Germline CDR1 MRHNA, CDR2 SNTAGT. The CDR3 sequence is 17 residues long. The chain's CDR3 is CASSDSIAGGPGDTQYF. Written as DNA, the CDR3 is TGTGCCAGCAGTGACTCGATCGCGGGGGGGCCCGGGGATACGCAGTATTTT.

As DNA, the CDR3 is TGTGCCTGGAGTGCAGCGGGGACTAGCACAGATACGCAGTATTTT. It yields the protein CAWSAAGTSTDTQYF. The V gene is TRBV30, the J gene TRBJ2-3; 7 nucleotides line up with TRBD2. The junction had 4 bases not matched to a gene; V was cut back by 1 base and J by 0 bases. Per the germline V gene, CDR1 is GTSNPN and CDR2 is SVGIG (reference sequence). The CDR3 runs 15 residues.

A single count supports this clone. This sequence joins TRBV6-1 and TRBJ2-7; 7 positions agree with TRBD2. The V segment lost 6 bases and the J segment 1 base; nucleotides outside the gene matches: 9. CDR1 is MNHNS, CDR2 SASEGT, per germline. The CDR3 loop spans 15 amino acids. The CDR3, as DNA: TGTGCCAGCAGCCACCTAAGCGGGGCATCCTACGAGCAGTACTTC. Its translation: CASSHLSGASYEQYF.

The genes are TRBV15 and TRBJ2-3, with 12 bases identical to TRBD2. There are 14 residues in the CDR3. Per germline, CDR1 LNHNV and CDR2 YYDKDF (reference sequence). Trimming at V came to 4 bases and at J to 6 bases, leaving 2 bases not matched to a gene. CDR3 amino acids: CATSTSGGVDTQYF. CDR3 DNA sequence: TGTGCCACCAGCACTAGCGGGGGGGTGGATACGCAGTATTTT.

The rearrangement joins TRBV29-1 to TRBJ1-2; a weak D match, TRBD1 (5 bases). The CDR3 spans 12 residues. The ends were cut back, 8 bases at V and 0 bases at J, with 10 bases in the middle. The V gene's germline CDR1 is SQVTM and CDR2 ANQGSEA. Here the CDR3 DNA reads TGCAGCCAACGGGACTCTAACTATGGCTACACCTTC. Translating gives CSQRDSNYGYTF.

This clone turned up a few times. The V and J genes are TRBV6-1 and TRBJ2-3, with TRBD2 matching 9 bases. CDR3 size: 17 residues. Trimming at V came to 4 bases and at J to 2 bases, leaving 10 bases not matched to a gene. Germline V gene lookup returns CDR1 MNHNS and CDR2 SASEGT. The CDR3 here is CASSVSAGGSSTDTQYF. DNA of the CDR3: TGTGCCAGCAGTGTGTCAGCGGGGGGTTCCTCCACAGATACGCAGTATTTT.

The chain links TRBV7-2 to TRBJ2-1; 12 bases are shared with TRBD2. The V gene end was trimmed by 5 bases and the J gene end by 4 bases; junction bases not matched to a gene: 6. The CDR3 runs 16 residues. Germline V gene sequence: CDR1 SGHTA, CDR2 FQGNSA. This CDR3 is CASSAASGGDYNEQFF. Written as DNA, the CDR3 is TGTGCCAGCAGCGCAGCTAGCGGGGGGGATTACAATGAGCAGTTCTTC.

The chain employs TRBV9 and TRBJ1-2; 8 nucleotides align to TRBD1. The CDR3 length is 16 residues. Per germline, CDR1 SGDLS and CDR2 YYNGEE. The V segment lost 3 bases and the J segment 2 bases; nucleotides outside the gene matches: 9. CDR3 DNA sequence: TGTGCCAGCAGCGGATGGACAGGGAAGAGGAACTATGGCTACACCTTC. It translates to CASSGWTGKRNYGYTF.

This sequence joins TRBV30 and TRBJ2-3; D is unresolved. The CDR3 runs 14 residues. Germline CDR1 is GTSNPN and CDR2 is SVGIG (reference sequence). Deletions cut 8 bases from V and 2 bases from J, with 17 bases between. The CDR3 loop is CAGRPTADTDTQYF. CDR3 DNA sequence: TGTGCCGGAAGACCGACGGCGGACACAGATACGCAGTATTTT.

The chain links TRBV6-5 to TRBJ1-1; D is possibly TRBD1 (6 bases). There are 13 residues in the CDR3. The germline gives CDR1 MNHEY, CDR2 SVGAGI. V was clipped by 4 bases and J by 1 base, with 7 bases between them. The CDR3 here is CASSSGQNTEAFF. CDR3 DNA: TGTGCCAGCAGTTCGGGACAGAACACTGAAGCTTTCTTT.

The chain recombines TRBV29-1 with TRBJ1-5; D is undetermined. V lost 4 bases, J lost 4 bases, and 11 bases lay in between. CDR1 SQVTM and CDR2 ANQGSEA come from the germline V gene. The CDR3 is 13 amino acids. Written as DNA, the CDR3 is TGCAGCGTTGCAAACAATCCAAATCAGCCCCAGCATTTT. Translated: CSVANNPNQPQHF.

The chain employs TRBV29-1 and TRBJ2-1; D may be TRBD2 (5 bases). The V end was cut by 6 bases, the J end by 4 bases, with 13 bases between. The CDR3 totals 13 residues. Germline-derived CDR1 and CDR2 are SQVTM and ANQGSEA. The CDR3 region has the DNA TGCAGCGTCGGGGAACTGAGATACAATGAGCAGTTCTTC. Translating it yields CSVGELRYNEQFF.

The V gene is TRBV10-1, the J gene TRBJ1-2; 7 positions agree with TRBD1. This CDR3 contains 13 residues. Germline-derived CDR1 and CDR2 are WNHNN and SYGVQD (reference sequence). Trimming removed 3 bases from V and 8 bases from J; junction bases left unmatched: 6. The CDR3 spells CASSEDRVGGYTF. CDR3 sequence (DNA): TGCGCCAGCAGTGAAGACAGGGTAGGAGGCTACACCTTC.

The V call is TRBV9, the J call TRBJ2-1, with 9 nucleotides matching TRBD2. This CDR3 spans 16 amino acids. V shed 0 bases, J shed 4 bases, and the junction held 5 bases outside the gene matches. Germline loops: CDR1 SGDLS, CDR2 YYNGEE. CDR3 bases: TGTGCCAGCAGCGTAGATGTGGCGGGGGGGTACAATGAGCAGTTCTTC. This codes for CASSVDVAGGYNEQFF.

The chain links TRBV4-3 to TRBJ2-3; possibly TRBD2 for D (6 bases). V was pared by 4 bases and J by 2 bases, with 16 bases between. Germline V CDR1 and CDR2: LGHNA, YSLEER. The CDR3 is 16 residues long. CDR3 protein: CASSPFGGAPTDTQYF. As DNA, the CDR3 is TGCGCCAGCAGCCCCTTCGGGGGAGCTCCCACAGATACGCAGTATTTT.

The chain carries TRBV6-5 and TRBJ1-2; TRBD1 agrees at 10 bases. With 6 bases clipped from V and 6 bases from J, the junction kept 7 bases outside the gene matches. Germline V gene lookup returns CDR1 MNHEY and CDR2 SVGAGI. This CDR3 region has 14 residues. DNA of the CDR3: TGTGCCAGCAGAAGTGGGACAGGGGTTAATGGCTACACCTTC. Amino acids: CASRSGTGVNGYTF.

The chain uses TRBV5-1 and TRBJ2-7, with 7 positions matching TRBD1. This CDR3 region has 18 residues. In germline, CDR1 is SGHRS, CDR2 YFSETQ. V lost 0 bases to trimming and J lost 5 bases; unmatched junction nucleotides: 17. DNA of the CDR3: TGCGCCAGCAGCTTGGCCCTTGAGGGTACAGGGGACCCAAACGAGCAGTACTTC. Its protein is CASSLALEGTGDPNEQYF.

The chain combines TRBV27 with TRBJ1-5; D gene unclear. V lost 2 bases and J 6 bases, leaving 8 bases between the germline ends. CDR1 and CDR2 from the germline V gene are MNHEY and SMNVEV (reference sequence). The CDR3 contains 13 residues. The CDR3 here is CASSLHGVQPQHF. In DNA form, the CDR3 reads TGTGCCAGCAGTTTACACGGGGTTCAGCCCCAGCATTTT.

The chain joins TRBV11-2 to TRBJ2-1, with a possible D match to TRBD1 (6 bases). The germline V gene encodes CDR1 SGHAT and CDR2 FQNNGV. This CDR3 spans 14 amino acids. V lost 1 base to trimming and J lost 5 bases, with 9 bases between them. CDR3 sequence (DNA): TGTGCCAGCAGCTTAGCAGGGGATCACAATGAGCAGTTCTTC. It yields the protein CASSLAGDHNEQFF.

The chain recombines TRBV5-1 with TRBJ1-1, with no clear D. Germline assignment: CDR1 SGHRS and CDR2 YFSETQ. V lost 5 bases and J lost 0, with 8 bases in between. The CDR3 totals 13 residues. CDR3 amino acids: CASRPDMNTEAFF. The CDR3 bases are TGCGCCAGCAGACCAGACATGAACACTGAAGCTTTCTTT. Complete variable domain (other parts from reference TRBV5-1 and TRBJ1-1): KAGVTQTPRYLIKTRGQQVTLSCSPISGHRSVSWYQQTPGQGLQFLFEYFSETQRNKGNFPGRFSGRQFSNSRSEMNVSTLELGDSALYLCASRPDMNTEAFFGQGTRLTVV.

The rearrangement uses TRBV27 and TRBJ1-2; a weak D match, TRBD1 (5 bases). CDR3 length: 12 amino acids. Trimming left V 5 bases short and J 9 bases short, with 13 bases between. Germline CDR1 reads MNHEY; CDR2 reads SMNVEV (reference sequence). The CDR3 sequence: CASSPDKNRYTF. In DNA form, the CDR3 reads TGTGCCAGCAGTCCGGACAAGAACCGCTACACCTTC.

V usage is TRBV19 and J usage is TRBJ1-1; D ambiguous. Germline values: CDR1 LNHDA, CDR2 SQIVND (reference sequence). The length of the CDR3 is 14 residues. Trimming removed 3 bases from V and 0 bases from J, with 8 bases in between. The CDR3 spells CASSITDLNTEAFF. CDR3 nucleotide sequence: TGTGCCAGTAGTATTACAGACCTGAACACTGAAGCTTTCTTT.